This T cell receptor beta chain was observed in a study of a mutant IDH1 vaccine in newly diagnosed glioma. Study summary: Prior therapy was radiotherapy, temozolomide, or both; most received both.

Details on this clone: Its antigen is undetermined.

Time point reported: week 11, during vaccination. Vaccination comprised doses that each held 300 ug of mutant IDH1 20-mer peptide, plus topical imiquimod. Tumors from donors were new WHO grade 3 or 4 IDH1-mutant astrocytomas with ATRX loss. CDR1 is MDHEN, CDR2 SYDVKM, per germline. The CDR3 extends over 14 amino acids. Deletions cut 5 bases from V and 1 base from J, with 9 bases between. Clones were sequenced by immunoSEQ multiplex PCR, and TCRdb holds only the in-frame ones, with some missing. The profile shows tens of thousands of clones, around 87% of them singletons. The specimen comprised PBMCs, sampled from a glioma patient whose treatment included an IDH1 peptide vaccine. The chain links TRBV28 to TRBJ1-5; D is ambiguous. This clonotype originated in a man aged 18 to 30 with glioma. This CDR3 reads CASSLDGSNQPQHF. For the CDR3, the DNA is TGTGCCAGCAGTCTAGATGGGAGCAATCAGCCCCAGCATTTT.